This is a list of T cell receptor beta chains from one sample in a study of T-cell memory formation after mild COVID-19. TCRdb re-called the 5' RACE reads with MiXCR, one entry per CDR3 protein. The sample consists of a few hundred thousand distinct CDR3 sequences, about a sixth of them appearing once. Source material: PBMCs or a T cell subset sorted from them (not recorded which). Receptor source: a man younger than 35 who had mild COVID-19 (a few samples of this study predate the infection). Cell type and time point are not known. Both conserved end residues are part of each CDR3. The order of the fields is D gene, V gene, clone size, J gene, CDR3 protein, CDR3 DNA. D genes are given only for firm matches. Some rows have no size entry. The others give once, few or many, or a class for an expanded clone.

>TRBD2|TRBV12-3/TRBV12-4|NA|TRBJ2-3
CASSLRGLAPDTQYF
TGTGCCAGCAGTTTACGGGGACTAGCCCCAGATACGCAGTATTTT
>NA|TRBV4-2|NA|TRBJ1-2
CASSQGENYGYTF
TGTGCCAGCAGCCAAGGGGAGAACTATGGCTACACCTTC
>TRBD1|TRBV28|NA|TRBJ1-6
CAEGTGGSPLHF
TGTGCCGAGGGGACAGGGGGGTCACCCCTCCACTTT
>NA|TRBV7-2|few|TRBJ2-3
CASSARIQKDTQYF
TGTGCCAGCAGCGCGCGGATCCAGAAAGATACGCAGTATTTT
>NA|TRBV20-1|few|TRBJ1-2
CRPEGGLNYGYTF
TGCAGGCCAGAGGGGGGGCTCAACTATGGCTACACCTTC
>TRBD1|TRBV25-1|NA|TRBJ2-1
CASGPTGESEQFF
TGTGCCAGCGGACCAACAGGGGAGAGTGAGCAGTTCTTC
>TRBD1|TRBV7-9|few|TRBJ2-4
CASSPGQGWAIQYF
TGTGCCAGCAGCCCAGGACAGGGCTGGGCCATTCAGTACTTC
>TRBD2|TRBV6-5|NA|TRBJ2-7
CASSYSPAGTYEQYF
TGTGCCAGCAGTTACTCACCAGCGGGGACCTACGAGCAGTACTTC
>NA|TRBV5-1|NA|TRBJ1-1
CASKTTDTPGAFF
TGCGCCAGCAAAACCACAGACACACCGGGAGCTTTCTTT
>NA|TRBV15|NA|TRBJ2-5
CATSEGQETQYF
TGTGCCACCAGTGAGGGGCAAGAGACCCAGTACTTC
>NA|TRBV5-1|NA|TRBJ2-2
CASSLQGTGELFF
TGCGCCAGCAGCTTGCAGGGAACCGGGGAGCTGTTTTTT
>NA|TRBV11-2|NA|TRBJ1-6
CASSHRWGGDSPLHF
TGTGCCAGCAGCCATCGTTGGGGGGGCGATTCACCCCTCCACTTT